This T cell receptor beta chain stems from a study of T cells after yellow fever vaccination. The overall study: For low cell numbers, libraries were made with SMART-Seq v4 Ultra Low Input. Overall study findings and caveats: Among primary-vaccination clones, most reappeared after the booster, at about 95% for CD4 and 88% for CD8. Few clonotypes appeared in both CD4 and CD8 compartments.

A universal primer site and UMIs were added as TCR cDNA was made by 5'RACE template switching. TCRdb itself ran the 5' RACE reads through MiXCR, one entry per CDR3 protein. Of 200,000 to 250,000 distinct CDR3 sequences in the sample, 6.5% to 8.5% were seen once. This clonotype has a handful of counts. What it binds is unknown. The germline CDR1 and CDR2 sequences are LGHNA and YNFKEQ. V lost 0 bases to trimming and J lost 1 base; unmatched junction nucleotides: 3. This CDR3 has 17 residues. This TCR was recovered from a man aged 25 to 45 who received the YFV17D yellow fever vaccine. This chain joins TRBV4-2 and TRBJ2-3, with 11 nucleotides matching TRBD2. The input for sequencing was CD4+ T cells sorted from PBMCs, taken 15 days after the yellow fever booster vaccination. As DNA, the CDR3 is TGTGCCAGCAGCCAAGATCCGGGACTAGCGGGCACAGATACGCAGTATTTT. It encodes CASSQDPGLAGTDTQYF.